This TCR beta chain was identified during a study of cytomegalovirus exposure and HLA in healthy donors. Study summary: Earlier, 110 million or so unique TCR beta sequences were recovered from about 200 million T cells by an analysis.

A note on this clone: Antigen unknown.

Donors were ostensibly healthy at sampling, although undocumented immune exposures were probable. The CDR3 is 15 amino acids. Germline values: CDR1 SNHLY, CDR2 FYNNEI. Trimming took 2 bases from V and 0 from J; bases not matched to a gene: 2. General study points: Earlier analysis found most TCR beta V segments productive about 87% or about 30% of the time. Trimming of TCR beta V- and J-genes showed a link, identified in a later analysis, to a missense DCLRE1C variant.

The PCR used 60 Vbeta and 13 Jbeta primers. Produced via immunoSEQ multiplex PCR; TCRdb's table is partial and in-frame only. Its table lists roughly 78,000 clones. The sequence came from a man between 35 and 55 years old in good health and CMV-seronegative. The specimen sequenced was PBMCs. The chain has TRBV2 and TRBJ1-1; 8 bases line up with TRBD1. CDR3: CASSERQGMNTEAFF. CDR3 nucleotides: TGTGCCAGCAGTGAAAGACAGGGGATGAACACTGAAGCTTTCTTT.